The 10 T cell receptor beta chains reported below all come from one sample, sequenced in a study of T cell repertoires in cytomegalovirus infection. TCRdb re-analysed the reads in MiXCR, keeping a single row per CDR3 protein. Of roughly 920,000 distinct CDR3 sequences in the sample, 31% were seen once. The antigens of these receptors remain unknown. The sample consisted of cultured CD8+ T cells from PBMCs, taken from culture after CMV antigen stimulation. These receptors came from a human donor in good health (CMV status not recorded). Some clones in this sample may be carry-over from other donors' samples.

The V call is TRBV20-1, the J call TRBJ2-2; weak D call: TRBD1 (6 bases). In germline, CDR1 is DFQATT, CDR2 SNEGSKA (reference sequence). Between the trimmed V and J ends, which lost 3 bases and 0 bases, there was a span of 14 bases. The CDR3 spans 16 residues. The CDR3 DNA sequence: TGCAGTGCTAGGGCCCCGGGACACCCGAACACCGGGGAGCTGTTTTTT. Its translation is CSARAPGHPNTGELFF.

A few counts support this clonotype. V and J are TRBV10-3 and TRBJ2-5; D unclear. This CDR3 contains 15 residues. Trimming removed 0 bases from V and 3 bases from J, with 11 bases in between. CDR1 and CDR2 from the germline V gene are ENHRY and SYGVKD. As DNA, the CDR3 is TGTGCCATCAGTGAGTCGAAGATAATGGAAGAGACCCAGTACTTC. Translation: CAISESKIMEETQYF.

The gene calls are TRBV27 and TRBJ2-1, with D perhaps TRBD1 (8 bases). The CDR3 sequence is 17 residues long. V was pared by 4 bases and J by 4 bases, with 20 bases between. The germline V gene has CDR1 MNHEY and CDR2 SMNVEV (reference sequence). The DNA of the CDR3 is TGTGCCAGCAGTTCCATTCTAACAGGGGGGGTATACAATGAGCAGTTCTTC. It translates to CASSSILTGGVYNEQFF.

The chain carries TRBV9 and TRBJ2-7; D uncertain. V lost 0 bases and J lost 6, with 4 bases in between. The CDR3 has 11 amino acids. Germline lookup yields CDR1 SGDLS and CDR2 YYNGEE. Written as DNA, the CDR3 is TGTGCCAGCAGCGTAGGTAGCGAGCAGTACTTC. This codes for CASSVGSEQYF.

This clonotype was observed at least ten times. The V and J genes are TRBV14 and TRBJ1-1, with D hard to call. Germline V gene data show CDR1 as SGHDN and CDR2 as FVKESK. Trimming cost V 5 bases and J 3 bases, with 7 bases left between them. The CDR3 sequence is 12 residues long. The CDR3 DNA follows: TGTGCCAGCAGCTCCTATTACACTGAAGCTTTCTTT. The encoded protein is CASSSYYTEAFF. Drawing the rest from reference TRBV14 and TRBJ1-1, the complete variable domain is EAGVTQFPSHSVIEKGQTVTLRCDPISGHDNLYWYRRVMGKEIKFLLHFVKESKQDESGMPNNRFLAERTGGTYSTLKVQPAELEDSGVYFCASSSYYTEAFFGQGTRLTVV.

A remark on this clonotype: The junction departs from germline at one end; a sequencing error may be responsible. The chain has TRBV6-1 and TRBJ2-1; the match to TRBD2 covers 7 bases. Germline assignment: CDR1 MNHNS and CDR2 SASEGT. The length of the CDR3 is 15 residues. CDR3 sequence reads: CVSFSGAYSYNEQFF. CDR3 coding DNA: TGTGTCAGCTTCAGCGGGGCGTACTCCTACAATGAGCAGTTCTTC.

There are a few counts of this clonotype. The chain carries TRBV6-5 and TRBJ2-1; 14 bases align to TRBD2. The CDR3 spans 18 residues. CDR1 MNHEY and CDR2 SVGAGI come from the germline V gene. Trimming took 2 bases from V and 5 from J; bases not matched to a gene: 8. CDR3 coding DNA: TGTGCCAGCAGTTACAGCCTGGGACTAGCGGGGGCGAACAATGAGCAGTTCTTC. Encoded protein: CASSYSLGLAGANNEQFF.

This clonotype showed up just a few times. The CDR3 region is CASRIAGVGETQYF. The DNA of the CDR3 is TGTGCCAGCAGGATAGCGGGGGTCGGTGAGACCCAGTACTTC. The V and J genes are TRBV6-2 or TRBV6-3 and TRBJ2-5, with 9 positions matching TRBD2. CDR3 size: 14 residues. In germline, CDR1 is MNHEY, CDR2 SVGEGT. The V segment lost 6 bases and the J segment 5 bases; nucleotides outside the gene matches: 7.

The chain carries TRBV27 and TRBJ1-2; 8 nucleotides align to TRBD1. With V trimmed by 5 bases and J by 3 bases, 11 bases remained unmatched. This CDR3 is 16 amino acids long. Germline V gene lookup returns CDR1 MNHEY and CDR2 SMNVEV (reference sequence). Written as DNA, the CDR3 is TGTGCCAGCAGTCCATCGACAGGGGAAGTGGACTATGGCTACACCTTC. It is translated as CASSPSTGEVDYGYTF.

This chain uses TRBV29-1 with TRBJ1-2; D is ambiguous. V was shortened by 4 bases and J by 4 bases, with 10 bases between the two germline ends. The CDR3 is 12 residues long. Per the germline V gene, CDR1 is SQVTM and CDR2 is ANQGSEA. CDR3 residues: CSVVERVYGYTF. Here the CDR3 DNA reads TGCAGCGTTGTCGAGAGGGTCTATGGCTACACCTTC.